This T cell receptor beta chain was recovered during a study of blood T cell repertoires in COVID-19 (dated by TCRdb to the early 2020s). With regard to the full study: Samples covering the acute and convalescent phases of COVID-19 were provided by collaborators in the United States, Italy and Spain. The prospective study material was composed of cDNA or gDNA derived from T cells, B-cell-depleted T cells, or PBMCs. Deeply sampled blood TCRbeta repertoires from subjects exposed to, actively infected with, or recovered from COVID-19 were included in the dataset. The repertoires were released in a freely available public database meant as a resource for research on the immune response to SARS-CoV-2. Samples were obtained from the ongoing ImmuneRACE study (first 160 participants) and from 1,254 subjects provided by 6 global collaborators. The sample metadata nearly always contained a de-identified subject ID, COVID-19 status, age in years and sex. Where available, HLA class I and class II types were taken from metadata supplied by the sample provider and were not determined by assay-based typing.

The germline V gene supplies CDR1 SQVTM and CDR2 ANQGSEA. V sheds 6 bases and J sheds 1 base, leaving 12 bases between their ends. The CDR3, cysteine through phenylalanine, is 13 amino acids long. The DNA shown is the 39-base CDR3, in frame from base 1. With respect to this clone: Its antigen is unknown. No base quality information exists; no much larger clone differs at one position.

The investigation overall reported the following: The quantity of clinical and demographic metadata differed by source and by participant and was supplied without curation.

Collaborating institutions collected whole blood in K2EDTA tubes following their own protocols. For TCRbeta analysis, collaborator samples were shipped as frozen whole blood, as isolated PBMCs, or as DNA extracted from either sample type. TCRbeta CDR3 regions were amplified from genomic DNA using the immunoSEQ Assay, a bias-controlled multiplex PCR. The paper's processing steps were these. The number of nucleated cells in each sample was estimated from the amplification of reference gene primers within the assay. To quantify the absolute abundance of each unique TCRbeta CDR3 rearrangement, sequence reads were collapsed and filtered. For each sample, productive Simpson clonality was calculated by taking the square root of Simpson's diversity index across productive rearrangements. The table was pulled from immuneACCESS by TCRdb, which kept in-frame rearrangements only. Such tables lose some clones; where checked, under half of the loss comes from unresolved V genes, and the rest has no known cause. D and trimming were read from the DNA, whereas the V and J calls and clone size are those reported in that table. The sample table shows tens of thousands of clones, and 70% to 90% are seen once. The ten largest clones capture approximately 3.9% of the sample.

The chain employs TRBV29-1 and TRBJ1-1; the D gene assignment is ambiguous. This sequence originates from a man between 70 and 80 years old with acute or convalescent COVID-19. Sequencing was carried out using peripheral blood. The DNA is as follows: TGCAGCGTGGCGACAAGCTCGAACACTGAAGCTTTCTTT. The encoded protein is CSVATSSNTEAFF.